This T cell receptor beta chain was captured by sequencing in a study of CD8+CD57+ T cells in acquired aplastic anemia. Per the germline V gene, CDR1 is ENHRY and CDR2 is SYGVKD. The CDR3 spans 13 residues. V lost 7 bases and J lost 9, with 19 bases in between. Genomic DNA provided the template from which TCR beta VDJ and CDR3 profiles were obtained. TCRdb recomputed calls from the reads with MiXCR, one row per CDR3 protein. Of approximately 200,000 distinct CDR3 sequences listed, about 53% are singletons. This sequence originates from a human donor in good health, serving as a control. The sequencing sample was made of sorted CD4+, CD8+, or CD8+CD57+ T cells (not recorded which) from PBMCs. This sequence joins TRBV10-3 and TRBJ2-7, with D possibly TRBD2 on 5 matching bases. The CDR3 sequence: CAINHSAGGGQYF. CDR3 DNA: TGTGCCATCAACCACTCGGCAGGAGGAGGGCAGTACTTC.